The 4 T cell receptor beta chains given below trace back to one sample, sequenced in a study of post-analysis software for immune sequencing data. Overall study findings and caveats: Comparison of patients with controls showed about 5 TRBV segments more frequent in patients, TRBV5-6, TRBV5-1 and TRBV20-1 among them.

Their recognized antigens are unknown. TCR beta cDNA libraries had unique molecular identifiers. TCRdb processed the PCR reads anew with MiXCR; each CDR3 protein has one entry. The table has about 430,000 distinct CDR3 sequences, approximately 42% seen once; the top ten hold 6.5% to 8%. What was sequenced was blood. The source is a girl aged 2-15 years with multiple sclerosis.

The V and J genes are TRBV7-9 and TRBJ1-5; no definite D call. Germline CDR1 is SEHNR and CDR2 is FQNEAQ (reference sequence). Trimming left V 1 base short and J 2 bases short, with 9 bases between. This CDR3 contains 15 residues. The CDR3 DNA is TGTGCCAGCAGCTTAGGACTAAAAGGCAATCAGCCCCAGCATTTT. Encoded protein: CASSLGLKGNQPQHF.

V usage is TRBV10-3 and J usage is TRBJ2-4, with 9 nucleotides matching TRBD1. Gene TRBJ2-7 matches the end of the DNA better, so the J call may be wrong. In germline, CDR1 is ENHRY, CDR2 SYGVKD. CDR3 size: 15 residues. This chain's CDR3 is CAISERGQGIHEQYF. Here the CDR3 DNA reads TGTGCCATCAGTGAAAGGGGACAGGGTATCCACGAGCAGTACTTC.

This chain links TRBV28 with TRBJ1-2; maybe TRBD1 (6 bases). The CDR3 runs 13 residues. The V end lost 2 bases, the J end lost 5 bases, and 9 bases lay between the germline ends. CDR1 and CDR2 (germline): MDHEN, SYDVKM. The CDR3 nucleotides are TGTGCCAGCAGTTTAACAGGGAGGTATGGCTACACCTTC. Translated: CASSLTGRYGYTF.

The table lists this clonotype with a few counts. The V and J genes are TRBV20-1 and TRBJ2-5, with 8 bases identical to TRBD2. The CDR3 contains 15 residues. The J segment lost 1 base and the V segment lost 1 base, leaving 5 bases of the junction unmatched. Germline V lookup: CDR1 DFQATT, CDR2 SNEGSKA (reference sequence). DNA of the CDR3: TGCAGTGCTAGAGCGGCGGGAGGACCCCAAGAGACCCAGTACTTC. Translated, it gives CSARAAGGPQETQYF.